The clone carrying this T cell receptor (beta chain) came up a few times. The target antigen is unknown. These data come from a study of cytomegalovirus exposure and HLA in healthy donors. Study-wide results and limits: Most TCR sequences proved rare, with some public TCRs found in many donors.

Amplification used 60 Vbeta primers and 13 Jbeta primers. Sequenced by immunoSEQ multiplex PCR; TCRdb stores in-frame clones only, minus some. Here the sample spans 50,000 to 65,000 clones, about 70% being singletons. The receptor comes from a woman aged 45-59 years in good health and CMV-seropositive. Sequencing was done on a sample of PBMCs.

The CDR3 here is CASSYYPRDKDTQYF. The CDR3 DNA follows: TGCGCCAGCAGCTATTATCCCCGGGACAAGGATACGCAGTATTTT. This sequence joins TRBV5-1 and TRBJ2-3; D is perhaps TRBD1 (6 bases). V was shortened by 3 bases and J by 6 bases, with 17 bases between the two germline ends. From germline, CDR1 is SGHRS and CDR2 YFSETQ. The CDR3 consists of 15 residues.